This T cell receptor beta chain was captured by sequencing in a study of cytomegalovirus exposure and HLA in healthy donors. Study results and limitations: Subsequent analysis showed first-cohort TCR clusters tending to co-occur in more than 95 validation repertoires. Most TCRs appeared rarely, but some public TCRs recurred in many donors.

Germline CDR1 reads SGHDT; CDR2 reads YYEEEE. This CDR3 has 15 amino acids. V lost 4 bases, J lost 0 bases, and 3 bases stayed unmatched. Libraries were prepared by immunoSEQ multiplex PCR; TCRdb keeps only in-frame clonotypes and omits some of them. Counted here are approximately 220,000 clones, about 93% occurring once; the ten biggest clones make up more than 0.85%. About this clone itself: Its matching antigen is unknown.

The chain employs TRBV5-6 and TRBJ1-2; 10 nucleotides match TRBD1. The receptor was derived from a woman between 18 and 30 years old in good health and CMV-seronegative. Sequencing was carried out using PBMCs. DNA of the CDR3: TGTGCCAGCAGCCTCGGGACAGGGGCTAACTATGGCTACACCTTC. Amino acids: CASSLGTGANYGYTF.